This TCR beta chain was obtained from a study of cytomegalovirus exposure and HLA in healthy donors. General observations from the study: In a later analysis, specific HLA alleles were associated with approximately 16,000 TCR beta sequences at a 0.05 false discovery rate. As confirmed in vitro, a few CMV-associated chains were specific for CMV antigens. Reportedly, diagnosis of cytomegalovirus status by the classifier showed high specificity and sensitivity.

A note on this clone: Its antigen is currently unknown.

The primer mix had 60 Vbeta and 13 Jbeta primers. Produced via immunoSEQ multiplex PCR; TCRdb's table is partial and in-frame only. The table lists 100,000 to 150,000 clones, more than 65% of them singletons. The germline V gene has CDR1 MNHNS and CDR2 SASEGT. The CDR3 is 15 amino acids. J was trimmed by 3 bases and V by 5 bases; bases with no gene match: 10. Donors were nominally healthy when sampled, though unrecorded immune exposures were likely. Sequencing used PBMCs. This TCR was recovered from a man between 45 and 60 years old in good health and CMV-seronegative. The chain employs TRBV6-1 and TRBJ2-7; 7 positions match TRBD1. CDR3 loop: CASSTPGGNLYEQYF. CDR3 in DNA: TGTGCCAGCAGTACCCCAGGGGGAAACCTCTACGAGCAGTACTTC.